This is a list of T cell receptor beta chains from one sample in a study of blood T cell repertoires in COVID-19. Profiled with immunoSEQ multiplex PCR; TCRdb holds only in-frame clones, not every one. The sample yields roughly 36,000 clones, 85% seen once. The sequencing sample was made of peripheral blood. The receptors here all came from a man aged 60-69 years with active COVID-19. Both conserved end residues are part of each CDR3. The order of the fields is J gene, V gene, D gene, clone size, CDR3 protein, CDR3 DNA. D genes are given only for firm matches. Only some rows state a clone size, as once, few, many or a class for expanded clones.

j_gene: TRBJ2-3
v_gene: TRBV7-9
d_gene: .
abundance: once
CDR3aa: CASSGRLETDTQYF
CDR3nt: TGTGCCAGCAGCGGTAGACTAGAGACAGATACGCAGTATTTT

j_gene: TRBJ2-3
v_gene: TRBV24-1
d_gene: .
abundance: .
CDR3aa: CATSDPGLGADTQYF
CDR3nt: TGTGCCACCAGTGACCCGGGACTGGGGGCAGATACGCAGTATTTT

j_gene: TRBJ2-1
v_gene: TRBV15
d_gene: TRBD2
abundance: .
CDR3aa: CATQNSGRAHNEQFF
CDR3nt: TGTGCCACCCAAAATAGCGGGAGGGCTCACAATGAGCAGTTCTTC

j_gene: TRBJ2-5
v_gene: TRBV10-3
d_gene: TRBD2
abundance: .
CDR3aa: CAISSGSSLETQYF
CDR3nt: TGTGCCATCAGTAGCGGGAGCTCCCTTGAGACCCAGTACTTC

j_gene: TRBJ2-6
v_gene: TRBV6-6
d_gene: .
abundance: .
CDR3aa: CASLSAAGANVLTF
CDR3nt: TGTGCCAGCCTAAGCGCCGCTGGGGCCAACGTCCTGACTTTC

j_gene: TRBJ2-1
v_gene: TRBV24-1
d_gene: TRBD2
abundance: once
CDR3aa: CATSESGTSGRAYNEQFF
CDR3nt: TGTGCCACCAGTGAATCCGGGACTAGCGGGAGGGCCTACAATGAGCAGTTCTTC

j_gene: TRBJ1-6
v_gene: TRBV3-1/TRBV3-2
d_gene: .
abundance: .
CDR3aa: CASSQNPGSSSPLHF
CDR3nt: TGTGCCAGCAGCCAAAACCCCGGGTCGAGTTCACCCCTCCACTTT

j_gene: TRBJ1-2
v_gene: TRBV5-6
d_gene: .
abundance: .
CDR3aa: CASSLGSGGLSYTF
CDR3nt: TGTGCCAGCAGCTTGGGGTCCGGGGGACTTAGCTACACCTTC

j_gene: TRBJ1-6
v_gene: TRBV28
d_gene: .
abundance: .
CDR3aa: CASLPDTGNNSPLHF
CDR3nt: TGTGCCAGCTTGCCTGACACAGGGAATAATTCACCCCTCCACTTT

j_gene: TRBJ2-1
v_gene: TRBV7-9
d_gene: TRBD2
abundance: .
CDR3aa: CASTTAGGYNEQFF
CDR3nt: TGTGCCAGCACCACAGCGGGGGGATACAATGAGCAGTTCTTC

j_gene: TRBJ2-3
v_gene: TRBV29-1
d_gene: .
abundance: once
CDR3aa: CSGKSGTDTQYF
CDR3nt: TGCAGCGGAAAATCAGGGACAGATACGCAGTATTTT

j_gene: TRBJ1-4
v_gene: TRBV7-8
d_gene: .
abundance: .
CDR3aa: CASSRRLFKESTNEKLFF
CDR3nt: TGTGCCAGCAGCAGACGGCTATTTAAGGAGTCAACTAATGAAAAACTGTTTTTT

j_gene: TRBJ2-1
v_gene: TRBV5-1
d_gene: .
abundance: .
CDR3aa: CASSFSGNNEQFF
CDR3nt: TGCGCCAGCAGCTTTAGCGGAAACAATGAGCAGTTCTTC

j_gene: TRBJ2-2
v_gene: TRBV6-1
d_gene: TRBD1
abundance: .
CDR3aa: CASSERTGSGELFF
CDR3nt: TGTGCCAGCAGTGAGAGGACAGGGTCCGGGGAGCTGTTTTTT

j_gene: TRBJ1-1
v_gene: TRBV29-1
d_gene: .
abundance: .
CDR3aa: CSVSRSLPWTEAFF
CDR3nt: TGCAGCGTAAGTAGAAGCCTCCCGTGGACTGAAGCTTTCTTT

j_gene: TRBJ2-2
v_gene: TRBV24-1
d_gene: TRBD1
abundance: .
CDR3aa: CATSDPGQGPVGELFF
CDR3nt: TGTGCCACCAGTGATCCGGGACAGGGACCTGTCGGGGAGCTGTTTTTT

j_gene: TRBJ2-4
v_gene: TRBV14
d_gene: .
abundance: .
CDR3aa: CASSQQGFLAKNIQYF
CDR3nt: TGTGCCAGCAGCCAACAGGGTTTTTTAGCCAAAAACATTCAGTACTTC

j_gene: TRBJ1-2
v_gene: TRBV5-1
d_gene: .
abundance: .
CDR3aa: CASSITGNYGYTF
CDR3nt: TGCGCCAGCAGCATAACAGGGAACTATGGCTACACCTTC

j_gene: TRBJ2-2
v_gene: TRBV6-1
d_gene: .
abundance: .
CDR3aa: CASSRTAETGELFF
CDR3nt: TGTGCCAGCAGCCGGACAGCGGAAACCGGGGAGCTGTTTTTT

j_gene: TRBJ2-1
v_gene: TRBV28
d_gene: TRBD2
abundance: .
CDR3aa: CASRGTSGRRQFF
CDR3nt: TGTGCCAGCAGGGGGACTAGCGGGAGGAGGCAGTTCTTC

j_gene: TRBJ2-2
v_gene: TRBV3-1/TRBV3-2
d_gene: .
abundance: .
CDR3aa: CASSQGGSNTGELFF
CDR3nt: TGTGCCAGCAGCCAAGGGGGCTCGAACACCGGGGAGCTGTTTTTT

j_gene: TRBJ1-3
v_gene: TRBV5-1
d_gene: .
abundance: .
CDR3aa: CASSLEGTTGNTIYF
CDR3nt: TGCGCCAGCAGCTTGGAGGGGACAACTGGAAACACCATATATTTT

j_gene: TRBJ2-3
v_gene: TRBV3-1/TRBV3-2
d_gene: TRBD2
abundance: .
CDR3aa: CASSRGIAGAGDTQYF
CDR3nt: TGTGCCAGCAGCCGGGGAATTGCGGGAGCAGGGGATACGCAGTATTTT

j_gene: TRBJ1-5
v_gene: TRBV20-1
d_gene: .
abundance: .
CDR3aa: CSASFGPSNQPQHF
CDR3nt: TGCAGTGCTAGTTTTGGGCCTAGCAATCAGCCCCAGCATTTT

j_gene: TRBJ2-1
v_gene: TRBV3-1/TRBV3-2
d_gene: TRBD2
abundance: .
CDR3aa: CASSQGLAGPYNEQFF
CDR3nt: TGTGCCAGCAGTCAGGGACTAGCGGGTCCCTACAATGAGCAGTTCTTC

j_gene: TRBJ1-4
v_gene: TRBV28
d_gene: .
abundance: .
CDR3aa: CASSPPGGSNEKLFF
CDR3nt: TGTGCCAGCAGCCCTCCAGGAGGGTCGAATGAAAAACTGTTTTTT

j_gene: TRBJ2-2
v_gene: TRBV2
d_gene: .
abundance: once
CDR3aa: CASTIGTRVTGELFF
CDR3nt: TGTGCCAGCACTATCGGGACAAGGGTCACCGGGGAGCTGTTTTTT

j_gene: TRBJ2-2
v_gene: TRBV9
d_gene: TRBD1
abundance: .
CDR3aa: CASSARGQGTGELFF
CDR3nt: TGTGCCAGCAGCGCTAGGGGACAGGGGACCGGGGAGCTGTTTTTT

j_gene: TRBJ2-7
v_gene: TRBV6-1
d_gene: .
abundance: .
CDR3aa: CASSDPPGYEQYF
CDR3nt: TGTGCCAGCAGTGACCCCCCCGGCTACGAGCAGTACTTC

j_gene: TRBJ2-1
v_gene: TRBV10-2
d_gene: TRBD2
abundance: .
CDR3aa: CASSGPRRLAGVYNEQFF
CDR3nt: TGCGCCAGCAGTGGACCCAGACGACTAGCGGGAGTATACAATGAGCAGTTCTTC

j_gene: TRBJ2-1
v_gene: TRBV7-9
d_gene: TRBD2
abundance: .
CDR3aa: CASSLVAGGAYNEQFF
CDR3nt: TGTGCCAGCAGCTTGGTAGCGGGAGGAGCCTACAATGAGCAGTTCTTC

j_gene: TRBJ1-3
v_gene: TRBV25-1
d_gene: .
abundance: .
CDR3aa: CASSSFGISGNTIYF
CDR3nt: TGTGCCAGCTCCAGCTTCGGGATCTCTGGAAACACCATATATTTT

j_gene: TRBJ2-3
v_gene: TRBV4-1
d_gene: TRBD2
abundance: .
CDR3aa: CASSQDSPAGAEADTQYF
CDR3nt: TGCGCCAGCAGCCAAGATAGCCCAGCGGGAGCCGAAGCAGATACGCAGTATTTT

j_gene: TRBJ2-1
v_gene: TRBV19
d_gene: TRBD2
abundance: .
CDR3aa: CASSIGSAGTSGTEQFF
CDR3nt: TGTGCCAGTAGTATAGGATCAGCCGGGACTAGCGGGACTGAGCAGTTCTTC

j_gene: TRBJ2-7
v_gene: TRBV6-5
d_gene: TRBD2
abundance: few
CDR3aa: CASTPGTSGGREQYF
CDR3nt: TGTGCCAGCACTCCCGGGACTAGCGGAGGGAGGGAGCAGTACTTC

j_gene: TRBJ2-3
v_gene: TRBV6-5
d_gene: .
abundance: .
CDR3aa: CASGKGADTQYF
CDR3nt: TGTGCCAGCGGTAAGGGAGCAGATACGCAGTATTTT

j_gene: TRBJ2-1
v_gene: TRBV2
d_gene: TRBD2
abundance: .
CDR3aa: CAILAGGPGNEQFF
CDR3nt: TGTGCCATACTCGCGGGAGGGCCGGGGAATGAGCAGTTCTTC

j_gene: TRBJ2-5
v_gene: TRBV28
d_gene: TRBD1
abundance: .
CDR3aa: CASSLSAAGQAQYF
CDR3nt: TGTGCCAGCAGTTTATCGGCTGCCGGACAGGCCCAGTACTTC

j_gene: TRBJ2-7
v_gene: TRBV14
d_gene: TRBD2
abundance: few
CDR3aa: CASSPQPLSGRANEQYF
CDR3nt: TGTGCCAGCAGCCCCCAGCCTCTTAGCGGGAGGGCCAACGAGCAGTACTTC

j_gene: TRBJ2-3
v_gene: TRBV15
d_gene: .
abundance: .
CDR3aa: CATSTRQVDTQYF
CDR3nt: TGTGCCACCAGCACCAGGCAAGTAGATACGCAGTATTTT